Listed below are T cell receptor beta chains from one sample, sequenced in a study of Ad26.COV2.S vaccination and SARS-CoV-2 variants. TCRdb keeps only in-frame clones here, not all; method: immunoSEQ multiplex PCR. The repertoire holds about 260,000 clones, with 87% as singletons. This sample comprised peripheral blood, obtained in a trial of Ad26.COV2.S vaccine versus placebo. These receptors were taken from a person aged 18-60 years who received the Ad26.COV2.S COVID-19 vaccine or a placebo. Each CDR3 is given with its conserved first and last residue. D genes are given only for firm matches. Not all rows give a size; the values are once, few, many and, for expanded clones, a class.

d_gene: -
abundance: -
v_gene: TRBV10-3
j_gene: TRBJ1-5
CDR3nt: TGTGCCATCAGTGGAACAGAGAATCAGCCCCAGCATTTT
CDR3aa: CAISGTENQPQHF

d_gene: TRBD1
abundance: -
v_gene: TRBV27
j_gene: TRBJ2-5
CDR3nt: TGTGCCAGCACTAGTCGGGACAGGGGATGGGAGACCCAGTACTTC
CDR3aa: CASTSRDRGWETQYF

d_gene: -
abundance: -
v_gene: TRBV6-5
j_gene: TRBJ2-7
CDR3nt: TGTGCCAGCTCAGGAGCTGTATCCTACGAGCAGTACTTC
CDR3aa: CASSGAVSYEQYF

d_gene: TRBD1
abundance: once
v_gene: TRBV27
j_gene: TRBJ1-5
CDR3nt: TGTGCCACTCGTCCGAGGGACAGGGCCTCGGCCCAGCATTTT
CDR3aa: CATRPRDRASAQHF

d_gene: -
abundance: -
v_gene: TRBV2
j_gene: TRBJ1-1
CDR3nt: TGTGCCAGCAGGACGGCCCCTATGAACACTGAAGCTTTCTTT
CDR3aa: CASRTAPMNTEAFF

d_gene: -
abundance: -
v_gene: TRBV30
j_gene: TRBJ1-1
CDR3nt: TGTGCCTGGAGTGGCCGTCGAGCTGAAGCTTTCTTT
CDR3aa: CAWSGRRAEAFF

d_gene: -
abundance: -
v_gene: TRBV6-5
j_gene: TRBJ2-7
CDR3nt: TGTGCCAGCAGGTCATGGCTGACCGCCTACGAGCAGTACTTC
CDR3aa: CASRSWLTAYEQYF

d_gene: -
abundance: -
v_gene: TRBV19
j_gene: TRBJ2-2
CDR3nt: TGTGCCAGTACCCCGATCGGGGTTAACACCGGGGAGCTGTTTTTT
CDR3aa: CASTPIGVNTGELFF

d_gene: TRBD1
abundance: -
v_gene: TRBV7-3
j_gene: TRBJ2-2
CDR3nt: TGTGCCAGCAGGCCGGGACCGGGACAGGGGGCTCGTGGAGCTGTTTTT
CDR3aa: CASRPGPGQGARGAVF

d_gene: -
abundance: -
v_gene: TRBV4-1
j_gene: TRBJ1-5
CDR3nt: TGCGCCAGCAGCCAAGCAGGGAGGGGACAGCCCCAGCATTTT
CDR3aa: CASSQAGRGQPQHF

d_gene: TRBD1
abundance: -
v_gene: TRBV4-1
j_gene: TRBJ2-1
CDR3nt: TGCGCCAGCAGCCGAGGACAGGCCTCGGGCTCCTACAATGAGCAGTTCTTC
CDR3aa: CASSRGQASGSYNEQFF

d_gene: -
abundance: -
v_gene: TRBV7-2
j_gene: TRBJ1-1
CDR3nt: TGTGCCAGCAGCTTTAACAGGGAGGGCACTGAAGCTTTCTTT
CDR3aa: CASSFNREGTEAFF

d_gene: -
abundance: -
v_gene: TRBV19
j_gene: TRBJ2-3
CDR3nt: TGTGCCAGTAATTGGGGCCGCACAGATACGCAGTATTTT
CDR3aa: CASNWGRTDTQYF

d_gene: -
abundance: -
v_gene: TRBV5-6
j_gene: TRBJ1-5
CDR3nt: TGTGCCAGCAGCTTGTCTAGCCAGGGCAATCAGCCCCAGCATTTT
CDR3aa: CASSLSSQGNQPQHF

d_gene: -
abundance: -
v_gene: TRBV18
j_gene: TRBJ1-3
CDR3nt: TGTGCCAGCTCACCACCCGGCTACTCTGGAAACACCATATATTTT
CDR3aa: CASSPPGYSGNTIYF

d_gene: TRBD2
abundance: -
v_gene: TRBV6-5
j_gene: TRBJ2-3
CDR3nt: TGTGCCAGCAAACTAGCGGCAAGCACAGATACGCAGTATTTT
CDR3aa: CASKLAASTDTQYF

d_gene: -
abundance: few
v_gene: TRBV6-1
j_gene: TRBJ2-7
CDR3nt: TGTGCCAGCAGTGAACTCTACGAGCAGTACTTC
CDR3aa: CASSELYEQYF